This T cell receptor (beta chain) emerged from a study of regulatory T cells in long-lasting Graves disease. Whole-study context: Graves' patients (newly diagnosed) had been on antithyroid drugs under 3 months.

This CDR3 region has 13 residues. V dropped 2 bases and J dropped 5 bases, with 6 bases sitting between them. CDR1 is MNHEY and CDR2 is SVGEGT in the germline V gene. Sequencing libraries for TCR beta were prepared with iRepertoire HTBI primers and Arm-PCR of CDR3 regions. Via MiXCR, TCRdb re-called the multiplex PCR reads, giving one row per CDR3 protein. The data hold around 420,000 distinct CDR3 sequences, with 15% observed a single time. Specified time point: newly diagnosed GD, antithyroid drugs for less than 3 months. From PBMCs, RNA was extracted and then used to make the TCR library. These same records also appear under a second study, on T cells in Graves' hyperthyroidism and ophthalmopathy. That paper notes: Reasons for excluding patients were uncontrolled infection, other autoimmune disease, pregnancy or lactation.

The sequencing here drew on peripheral blood mononuclear cells (PBMCs), taken at new diagnosis, from a patient treated with antithyroid drugs. This chain links TRBV6-2 or TRBV6-3 with TRBJ1-4; D call uncertain. The sequence was obtained from a woman aged 40 to 49 with Graves disease. CDR3 nucleotides: TGTGCCAGCAGTTACAGGGTAAATGAAAAACTGTTTTTT. It encodes CASSYRVNEKLFF.